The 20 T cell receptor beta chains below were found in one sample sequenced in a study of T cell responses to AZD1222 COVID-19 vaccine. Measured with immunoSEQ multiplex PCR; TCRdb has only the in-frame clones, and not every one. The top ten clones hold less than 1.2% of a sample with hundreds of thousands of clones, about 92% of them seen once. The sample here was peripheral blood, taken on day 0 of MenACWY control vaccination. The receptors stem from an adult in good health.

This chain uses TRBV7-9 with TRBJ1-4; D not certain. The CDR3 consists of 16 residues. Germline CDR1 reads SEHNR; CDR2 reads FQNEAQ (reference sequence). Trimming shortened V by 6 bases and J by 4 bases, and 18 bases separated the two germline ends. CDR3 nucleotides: TGTGCCAGCAGTCCACCCCGGGGAGCCATTAATGAAAAACTGTTTTTT. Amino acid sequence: CASSPPRGAINEKLFF.

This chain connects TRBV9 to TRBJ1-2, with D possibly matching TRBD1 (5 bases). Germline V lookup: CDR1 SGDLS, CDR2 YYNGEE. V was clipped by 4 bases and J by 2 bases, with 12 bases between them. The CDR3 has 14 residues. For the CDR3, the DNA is TGTGCCAGCAGCCGGGGACCGGCAAACTATGGCTACACCTTC. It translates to CASSRGPANYGYTF.

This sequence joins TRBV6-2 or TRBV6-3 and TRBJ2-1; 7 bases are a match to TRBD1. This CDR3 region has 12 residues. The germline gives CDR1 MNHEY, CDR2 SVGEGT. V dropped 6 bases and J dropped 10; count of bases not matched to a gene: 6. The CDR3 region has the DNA TGTGCCAGCAGCCGGCAGGGGGTCGAGCAGTTCTTC. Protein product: CASSRQGVEQFF.

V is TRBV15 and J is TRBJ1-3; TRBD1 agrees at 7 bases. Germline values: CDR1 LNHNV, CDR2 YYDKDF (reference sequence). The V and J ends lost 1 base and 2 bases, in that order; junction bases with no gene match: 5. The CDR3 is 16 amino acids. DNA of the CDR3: TGTGCCACCAGCAGAGGGGGACAGCAGCCTGGAAACACCATATATTTT. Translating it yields CATSRGGQQPGNTIYF. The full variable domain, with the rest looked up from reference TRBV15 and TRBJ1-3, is DAMVIQNPRYQVTQFGKPVTLSCSQTLNHNVMYWYQQKSSQAPKLLFHYYDKDFNNEADTPDNFQSRRPNTSFCFLDIRSPGLGDTAMYLCATSRGGQQPGNTIYFGEGSWLTVV.

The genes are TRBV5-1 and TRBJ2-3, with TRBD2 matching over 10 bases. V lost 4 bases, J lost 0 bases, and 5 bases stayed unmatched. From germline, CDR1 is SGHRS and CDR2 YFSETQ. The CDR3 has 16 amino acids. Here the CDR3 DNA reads TGCGCCAGCAGCGCCCTAGCGGGGGTAAGCACAGATACGCAGTATTTT. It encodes CASSALAGVSTDTQYF.

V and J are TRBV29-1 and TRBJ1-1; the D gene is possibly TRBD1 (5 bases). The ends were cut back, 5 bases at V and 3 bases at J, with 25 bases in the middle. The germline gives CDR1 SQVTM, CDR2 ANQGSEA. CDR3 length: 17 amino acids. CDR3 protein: CSVLLTEPSPLYTEAFF. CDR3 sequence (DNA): TGCAGCGTTCTCCTGACAGAGCCCTCGCCCTTGTACACTGAAGCTTTCTTT.

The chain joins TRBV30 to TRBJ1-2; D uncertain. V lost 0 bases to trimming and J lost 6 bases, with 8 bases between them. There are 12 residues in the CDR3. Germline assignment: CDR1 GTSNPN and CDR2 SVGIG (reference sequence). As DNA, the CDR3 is TGTGCCTGGAGTGTAGGAGGAAATGGCTACACCTTC. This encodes CAWSVGGNGYTF.

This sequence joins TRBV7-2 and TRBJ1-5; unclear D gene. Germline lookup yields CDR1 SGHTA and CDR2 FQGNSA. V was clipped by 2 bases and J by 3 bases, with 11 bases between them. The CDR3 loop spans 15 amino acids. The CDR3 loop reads CASSLRGSNNQPQHF. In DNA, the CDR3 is TGTGCCAGCAGCTTAAGAGGGTCTAACAATCAGCCCCAGCATTTT.

CDR3 in amino acids: CASSQRGGQGNFDEKLFF. As DNA, the CDR3 is TGTGCCAGCAGCCAGAGGGGGGGACAGGGGAATTTTGATGAAAAACTGTTTTTT. V usage is TRBV3-1 (or the pseudogene TRBV3-2) and J usage is TRBJ1-4; TRBD1 matches at 10 bases. CDR1 and CDR2 (germline): LGHDT, YNNKEL (reference sequence). Trimming removed 3 bases from V and 6 bases from J; junction bases left unmatched: 13. The CDR3 is 18 residues long.

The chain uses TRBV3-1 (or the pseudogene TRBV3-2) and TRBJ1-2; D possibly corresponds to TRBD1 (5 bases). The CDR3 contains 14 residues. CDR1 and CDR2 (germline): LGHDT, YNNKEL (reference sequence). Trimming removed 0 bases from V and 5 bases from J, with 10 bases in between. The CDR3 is CASSQDWGAYGYTF. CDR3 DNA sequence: TGTGCCAGCAGCCAAGATTGGGGCGCTTATGGCTACACCTTC.

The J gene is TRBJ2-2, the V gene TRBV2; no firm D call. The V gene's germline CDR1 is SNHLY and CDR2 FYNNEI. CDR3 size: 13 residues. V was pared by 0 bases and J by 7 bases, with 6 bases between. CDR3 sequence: CASSEATFGELFF. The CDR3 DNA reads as TGTGCCAGCAGTGAAGCCACATTCGGGGAGCTGTTTTTT. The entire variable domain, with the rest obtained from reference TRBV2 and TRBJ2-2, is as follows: EPEVTQTPSHQVTQMGQEVILRCVPISNHLYFYWYRQILGQKVEFLVSFYNNEISEKSEIFDDQFSVERPDGSNFTLKIRSTKLEDSAMYFCASSEATFGELFFGEGSRLTVL.

Written as DNA, the CDR3 is TGTGCCAGCAGTTTAGTAAGTCGGGGATCGGCTCAGCCCCAGCATTTT. Its translation is CASSLVSRGSAQPQHF. The chain uses TRBV28 and TRBJ1-5; D uncertain. Per germline, CDR1 MDHEN and CDR2 SYDVKM. There are 16 residues in the CDR3. Between the trimmed V and J ends, which lost 2 bases and 6 bases, there was a span of 17 bases. Full variable domain (outside the CDR3, taken from reference TRBV28 and TRBJ1-5): DVKVTQSSRYLVKRTGEKVFLECVQDMDHENMFWYRQDPGLGLRLIYFSYDVKMKEKGDIPEGYSVSREKKERFSLILESASTNQTSMYLCASSLVSRGSAQPQHFGDGTRLSIL.

The CDR3 DNA follows: TGTGCCATCAGTGATTTAGCGGGGGCGGATACGCAGTATTTT. It is translated as CAISDLAGADTQYF. The V gene is TRBV10-3, the J gene TRBJ2-3, with TRBD2 matching over 9 bases. Unmatched junction bases numbered 4, after V lost 3 bases and J lost 6 bases. Germline-derived CDR1 and CDR2 are ENHRY and SYGVKD. This CDR3 contains 14 residues.

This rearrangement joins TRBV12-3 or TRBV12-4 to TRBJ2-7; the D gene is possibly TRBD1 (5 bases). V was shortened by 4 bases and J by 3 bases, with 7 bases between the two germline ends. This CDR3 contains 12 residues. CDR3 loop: CASSSQGYEQYF. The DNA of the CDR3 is TGTGCCAGCAGTTCCCAGGGCTACGAGCAGTACTTC.

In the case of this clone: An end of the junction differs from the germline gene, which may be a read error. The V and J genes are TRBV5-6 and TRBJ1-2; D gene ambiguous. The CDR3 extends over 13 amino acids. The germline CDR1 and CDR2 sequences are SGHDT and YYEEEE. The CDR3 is CASSLVGNSGYTF. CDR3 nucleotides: TGTGCCAGCAGCTTGGTGGGGAACTCTGGCTACACCTTC.

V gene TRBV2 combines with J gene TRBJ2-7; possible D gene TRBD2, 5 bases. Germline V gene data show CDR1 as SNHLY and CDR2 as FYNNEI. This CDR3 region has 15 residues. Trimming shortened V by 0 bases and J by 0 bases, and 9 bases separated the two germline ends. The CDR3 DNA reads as TGTGCCAGCAGTGAAGCGCGGGCGGTCTCCTACGAGCAGTACTTC. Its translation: CASSEARAVSYEQYF.

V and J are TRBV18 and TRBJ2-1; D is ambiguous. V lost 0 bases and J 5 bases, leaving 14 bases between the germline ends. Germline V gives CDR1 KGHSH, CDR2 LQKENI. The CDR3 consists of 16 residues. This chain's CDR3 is CASSPPLGENNNEQFF. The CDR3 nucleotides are TGTGCCAGCTCACCACCGTTGGGTGAAAATAACAATGAGCAGTTCTTC.

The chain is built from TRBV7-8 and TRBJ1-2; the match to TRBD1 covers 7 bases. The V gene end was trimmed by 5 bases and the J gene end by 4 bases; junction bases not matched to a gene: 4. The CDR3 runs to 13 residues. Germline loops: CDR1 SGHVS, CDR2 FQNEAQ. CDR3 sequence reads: CASSNDRAYGYTF. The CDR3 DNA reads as TGTGCCAGCAGCAACGACAGGGCCTATGGCTACACCTTC.

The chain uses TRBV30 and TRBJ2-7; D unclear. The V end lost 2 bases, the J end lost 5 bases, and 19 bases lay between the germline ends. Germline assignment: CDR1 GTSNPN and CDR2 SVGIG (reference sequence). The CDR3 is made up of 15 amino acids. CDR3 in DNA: TGTGCCTGGAGTATGAACCGAGTTATCCGGGACGAGCAGTACTTC. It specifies CAWSMNRVIRDEQYF. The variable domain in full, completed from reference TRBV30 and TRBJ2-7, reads SQTIHQWPATLVQPVGSPLSLECTVEGTSNPNLYWYRQAAGRGLQLLFYSVGIGQISSEVPQNLSASRPQDRQFILSSKKLLLSDSGFYLCAWSMNRVIRDEQYFGPGTRLTVT.

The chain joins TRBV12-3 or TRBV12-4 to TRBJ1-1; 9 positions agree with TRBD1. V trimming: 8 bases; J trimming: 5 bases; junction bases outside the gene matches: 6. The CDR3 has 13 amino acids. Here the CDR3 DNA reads TGTGCCAGCGGGTCGACAGGGGGAACTGAAGCTTTCTTT. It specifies CASGSTGGTEAFF.